A single sample is the source of the 6 T cell receptor beta chains below, sequenced in a study of T cell repertoires in cytomegalovirus infection. MiXCR was run by TCRdb on the reads, yielding one entry per CDR3 protein. The data show approximately 910,000 distinct CDR3 sequences, roughly 30% seen once. Their antigens remain unidentified. The source material was cultured CD8+ T cells from PBMCs, sampled from culture after CMV antigen stimulation. Source of these receptors: a human donor in good health (CMV status not recorded). Some clones in this sample may be carry-over from other donors' samples.

This clonotype occurred a few times. The chain carries TRBV4-1 and TRBJ2-1; TRBD1 might be the D (5 bases). V lost 1 base, J lost 10 bases, and 11 bases lay in between. The germline V gene encodes CDR1 MGHRA and CDR2 YSYEKL. CDR3 size: 13 residues. CDR3 nucleotides: TGCGCCAGCAGCCAAGTAGAGGCAGGGGAGCAGTTCTTC. Protein sequence: CASSQVEAGEQFF.

As regards this clonotype: Possible read error: a much larger clone is one base away. The chain combines TRBV7-3 with TRBJ2-6, with unresolved D. Germline V gives CDR1 SGHTA, CDR2 FQGTGA. The CDR3 is 18 residues long. CDR3 nucleotides: TGTGCCAGCAGTTCAAGGGCAGGTGTACACTCTAGGGCCAACGTCCTGACTTTC. As protein: CASSSRAGVHSRANVLTF.

In this sample, this clonotype turned up many times. The rearrangement links TRBV7-9 to TRBJ2-7; a possible D gene is TRBD1 (6 bases). The V gene's germline CDR1 is SEHNR and CDR2 FQNEAQ (reference sequence). This CDR3 is 13 amino acids long. V lost 5 bases, J lost 6 bases, and 14 bases lay in between. This chain's CDR3 is CASSATGKVEQYF. In nucleotides, the CDR3 is TGTGCCAGCAGCGCCACAGGGAAGGTCGAGCAGTACTTC.

The chain is built from TRBV4-1 and TRBJ1-1, with D unclear. The length of the CDR3 is 14 residues. V was trimmed by 8 bases and J by 1 base, leaving 14 bases between them. Looked up from germline, CDR1 is MGHRA and CDR2 is YSYEKL. CDR3 sequence: CASGLHQWNTEAFF. CDR3 sequence (DNA): TGCGCCAGCGGCCTACATCAGTGGAACACTGAAGCTTTCTTT.

This clonotype was detected many times. This CDR3 reads CASSPGGAFAYNEQFF. The CDR3 bases are TGTGCCAGCAGCCCGGGGGGGGCTTTCGCCTACAATGAGCAGTTCTTC. V usage is TRBV7-9 and J usage is TRBJ2-1, with 8 bases identical to TRBD2. The ends lost 5 bases at V and 2 bases at J; junction bases unmatched: 8. The CDR3 loop spans 16 amino acids. Per germline, CDR1 SEHNR and CDR2 FQNEAQ (reference sequence).

This clonotype was observed once. The genes are TRBV23-1 and TRBJ2-7; TRBD1 matches 7 bases. TRBV23-1 belongs to the ORF category, with a function that is uncertain. Trimming cost V 3 bases and J 2 bases; bases outside gene matches: 10. The CDR3 spans 16 residues. The CDR3 loop is CASSHIVETGTYEQYF. The CDR3 bases are TGCGCCAGCAGTCATATTGTAGAGACAGGGACCTACGAGCAGTACTTC.